One TCR beta chain is described in this entry. These data come from a study of control samples from healthy donors and cancer patients. The CDR3 runs 16 residues. Germline CDR1 and CDR2: SGHNT and YYREEE (reference sequence). The V gene lost 2 bases and the J gene lost 5 bases, with 19 bases spanning the gap. Assay used: immunoSEQ multiplex PCR; TCRdb lists only in-frame clones, some missing. This table holds about 120,000 clones, 80% to 90% found once. This rearrangement joins TRBV5-4 to TRBJ1-1; D is possibly TRBD1 (6 bases). The specimen was PBMCs. This TCR was recovered from a woman between 45 and 60 years old with colorectal cancer. The CDR3 coding sequence is TGTGCCAGCAGCTTAGGTATGGCCAGGGGTGTTACTGAAGCTTTCTTT. Protein product: CASSLGMARGVTEAFF.